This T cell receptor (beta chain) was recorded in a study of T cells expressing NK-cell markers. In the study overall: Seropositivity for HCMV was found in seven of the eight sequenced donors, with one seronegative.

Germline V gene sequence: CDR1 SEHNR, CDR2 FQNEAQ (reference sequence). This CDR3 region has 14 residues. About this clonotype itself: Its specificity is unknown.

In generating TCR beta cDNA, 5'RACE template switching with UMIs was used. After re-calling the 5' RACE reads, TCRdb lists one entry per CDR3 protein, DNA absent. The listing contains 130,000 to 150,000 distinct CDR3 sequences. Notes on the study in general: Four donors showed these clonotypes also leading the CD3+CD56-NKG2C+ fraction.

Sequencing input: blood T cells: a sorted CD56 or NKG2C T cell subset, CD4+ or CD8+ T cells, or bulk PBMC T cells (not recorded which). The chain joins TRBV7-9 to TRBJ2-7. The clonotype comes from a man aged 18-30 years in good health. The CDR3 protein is CASSSSGRAYEQYF.